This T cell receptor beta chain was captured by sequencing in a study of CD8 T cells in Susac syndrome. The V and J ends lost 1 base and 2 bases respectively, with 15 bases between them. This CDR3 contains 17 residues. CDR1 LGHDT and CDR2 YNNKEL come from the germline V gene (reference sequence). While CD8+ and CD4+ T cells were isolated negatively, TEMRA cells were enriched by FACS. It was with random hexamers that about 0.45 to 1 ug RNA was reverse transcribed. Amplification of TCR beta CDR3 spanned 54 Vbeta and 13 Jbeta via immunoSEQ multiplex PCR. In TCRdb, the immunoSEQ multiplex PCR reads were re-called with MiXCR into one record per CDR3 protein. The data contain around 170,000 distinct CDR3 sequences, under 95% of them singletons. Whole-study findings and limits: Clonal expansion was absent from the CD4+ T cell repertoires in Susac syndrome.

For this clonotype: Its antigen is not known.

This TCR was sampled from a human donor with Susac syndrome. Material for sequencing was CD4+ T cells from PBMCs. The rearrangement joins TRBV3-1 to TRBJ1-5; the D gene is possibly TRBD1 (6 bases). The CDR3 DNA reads TGTGCCAGCAGCCAAGGAGGGGGATTGGGCGGCAATCAGCCCCAGCATTTT. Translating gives CASSQGGGLGGNQPQHF.